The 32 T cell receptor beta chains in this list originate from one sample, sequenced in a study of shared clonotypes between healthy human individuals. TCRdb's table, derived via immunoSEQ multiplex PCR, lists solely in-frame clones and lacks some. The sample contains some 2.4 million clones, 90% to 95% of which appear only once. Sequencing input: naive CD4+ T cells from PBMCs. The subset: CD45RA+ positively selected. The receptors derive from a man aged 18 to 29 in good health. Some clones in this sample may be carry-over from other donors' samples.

The CDR3 bases are TGCGCCAGCAAGGGATCAGCGGGGCTGAACACCGGGGAGCTGTTTTTT. Its translation is CASKGSAGLNTGELFF. The chain links TRBV4-1 to TRBJ2-2, with TRBD2 identical over 7 bases. The trim removed 7 bases at V and 1 base at J, leaving 9 bases unmatched. CDR1 is MGHRA and CDR2 is YSYEKL in the germline V gene. This CDR3 is built from 16 residues.

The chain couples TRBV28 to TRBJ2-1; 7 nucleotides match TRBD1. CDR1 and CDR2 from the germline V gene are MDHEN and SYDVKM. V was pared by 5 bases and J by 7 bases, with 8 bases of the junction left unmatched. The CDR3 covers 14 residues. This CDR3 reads CASSPYRQGNEQFF. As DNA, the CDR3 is TGTGCCAGCAGTCCTTACCGACAGGGAAATGAGCAGTTCTTC.

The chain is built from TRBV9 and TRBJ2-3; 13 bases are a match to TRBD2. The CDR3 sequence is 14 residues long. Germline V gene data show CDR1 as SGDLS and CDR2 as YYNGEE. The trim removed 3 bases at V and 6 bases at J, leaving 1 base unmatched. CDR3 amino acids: CASSATSGRDTQYF. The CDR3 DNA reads TGTGCCAGCAGCGCGACTAGCGGGAGGGATACGCAGTATTTT.

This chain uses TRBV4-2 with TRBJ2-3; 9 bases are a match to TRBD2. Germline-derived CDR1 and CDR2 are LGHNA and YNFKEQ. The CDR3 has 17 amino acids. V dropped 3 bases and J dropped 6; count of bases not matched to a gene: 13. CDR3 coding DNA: TGTGCCAGCAGCCAGGTTGCGTGGGCTAGCGGGGAGGATACGCAGTATTTT. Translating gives CASSQVAWASGEDTQYF.

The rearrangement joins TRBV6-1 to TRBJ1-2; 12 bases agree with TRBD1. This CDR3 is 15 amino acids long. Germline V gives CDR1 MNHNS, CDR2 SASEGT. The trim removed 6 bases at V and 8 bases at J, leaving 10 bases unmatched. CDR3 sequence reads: CASRSTGTGGSGYTF. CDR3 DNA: TGTGCCAGCAGGAGTACCGGGACAGGGGGCTCGGGCTACACCTTC.

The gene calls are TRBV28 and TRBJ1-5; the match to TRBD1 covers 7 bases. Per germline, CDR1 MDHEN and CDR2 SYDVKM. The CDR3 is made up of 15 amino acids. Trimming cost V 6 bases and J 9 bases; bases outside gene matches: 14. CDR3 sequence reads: CASRTPQGVMGPQHF. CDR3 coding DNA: TGTGCCAGCAGGACACCCCAGGGGGTGATGGGGCCCCAGCATTTT.

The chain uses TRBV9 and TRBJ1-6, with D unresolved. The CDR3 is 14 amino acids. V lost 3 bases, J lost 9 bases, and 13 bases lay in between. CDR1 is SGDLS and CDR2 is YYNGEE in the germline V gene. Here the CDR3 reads CASSGATGSSPLHF. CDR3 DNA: TGTGCCAGCAGCGGGGCAACGGGGAGTTCACCCCTCCACTTT. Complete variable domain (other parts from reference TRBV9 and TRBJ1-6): DSGVTQTPKHLITATGQRVTLRCSPRSGDLSVYWYQQSLDQGLQFLIQYYNGEERAKGNILERFSAQQFPDLHSELNLSSLELGDSALYFCASSGATGSSPLHFGNGTRLTVT.

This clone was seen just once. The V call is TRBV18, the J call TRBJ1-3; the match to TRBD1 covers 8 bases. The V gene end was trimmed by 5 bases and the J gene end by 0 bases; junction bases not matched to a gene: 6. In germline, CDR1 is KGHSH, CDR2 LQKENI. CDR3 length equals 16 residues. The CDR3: CASSSGQAISGNTIYF. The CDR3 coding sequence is TGTGCCAGCTCATCGGGACAGGCCATCTCTGGAAACACCATATATTTT.

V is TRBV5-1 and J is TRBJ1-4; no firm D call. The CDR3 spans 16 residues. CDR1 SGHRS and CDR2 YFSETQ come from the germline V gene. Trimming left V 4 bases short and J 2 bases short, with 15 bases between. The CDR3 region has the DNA TGCGCCAGCAGCGAGAGACCCCGAGGCACTAATGAAAAACTGTTTTTT. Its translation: CASSERPRGTNEKLFF.

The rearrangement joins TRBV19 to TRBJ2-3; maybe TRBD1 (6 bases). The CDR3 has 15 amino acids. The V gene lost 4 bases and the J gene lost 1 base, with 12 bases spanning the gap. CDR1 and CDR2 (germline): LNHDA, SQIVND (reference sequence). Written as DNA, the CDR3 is TGTGCCAGTAGTAACGCCAGGGGTGGCACAGATACGCAGTATTTT. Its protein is CASSNARGGTDTQYF.

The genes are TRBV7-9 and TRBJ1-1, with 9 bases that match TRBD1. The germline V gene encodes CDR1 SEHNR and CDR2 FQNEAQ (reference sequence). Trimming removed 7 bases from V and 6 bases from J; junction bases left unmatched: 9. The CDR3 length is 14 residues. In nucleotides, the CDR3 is TGTGCCAGCAACGCGGGACAGGGCGTTCCTGAAGCTTTCTTT. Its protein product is CASNAGQGVPEAFF.

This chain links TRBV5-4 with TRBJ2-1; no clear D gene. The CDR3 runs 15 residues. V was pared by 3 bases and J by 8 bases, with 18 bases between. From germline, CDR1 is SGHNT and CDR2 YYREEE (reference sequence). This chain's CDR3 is CASSSGIGRVDEQFF. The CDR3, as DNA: TGTGCCAGCAGCTCTGGGATCGGAAGGGTAGATGAGCAGTTCTTC.

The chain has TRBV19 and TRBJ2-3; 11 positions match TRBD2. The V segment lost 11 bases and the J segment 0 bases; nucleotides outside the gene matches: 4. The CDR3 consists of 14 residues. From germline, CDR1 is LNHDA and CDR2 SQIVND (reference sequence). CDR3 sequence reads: CAARTSGSTDTQYF. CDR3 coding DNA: TGTGCCGCTCGGACTAGCGGGAGCACAGATACGCAGTATTTT.

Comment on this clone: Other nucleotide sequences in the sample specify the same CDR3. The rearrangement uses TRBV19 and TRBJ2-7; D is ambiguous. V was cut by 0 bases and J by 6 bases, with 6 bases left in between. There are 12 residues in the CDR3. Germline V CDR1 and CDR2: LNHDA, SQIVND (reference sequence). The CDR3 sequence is CASSIEGSEQYF. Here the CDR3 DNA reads TGTGCCAGTAGTATAGAAGGCTCCGAGCAGTACTTC.

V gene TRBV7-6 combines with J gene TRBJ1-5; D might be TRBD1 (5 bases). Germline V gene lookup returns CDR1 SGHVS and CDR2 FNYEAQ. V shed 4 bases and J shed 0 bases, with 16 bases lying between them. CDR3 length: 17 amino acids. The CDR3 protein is CASSYLPNQGSNQPQHF. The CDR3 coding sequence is TGTGCCAGCAGCTACCTTCCGAACCAGGGTAGCAATCAGCCCCAGCATTTT.

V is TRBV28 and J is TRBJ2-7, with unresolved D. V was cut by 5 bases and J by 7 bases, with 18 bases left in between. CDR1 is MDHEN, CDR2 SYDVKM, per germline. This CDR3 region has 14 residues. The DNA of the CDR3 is TGTGCCAGCAGTAAAATCTCGGCCCGATCGGAGCAGTACTTC. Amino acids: CASSKISARSEQYF. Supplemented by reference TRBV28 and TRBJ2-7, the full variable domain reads DVKVTQSSRYLVKRTGEKVFLECVQDMDHENMFWYRQDPGLGLRLIYFSYDVKMKEKGDIPEGYSVSREKKERFSLILESASTNQTSMYLCASSKISARSEQYFGPGTRLTVT.

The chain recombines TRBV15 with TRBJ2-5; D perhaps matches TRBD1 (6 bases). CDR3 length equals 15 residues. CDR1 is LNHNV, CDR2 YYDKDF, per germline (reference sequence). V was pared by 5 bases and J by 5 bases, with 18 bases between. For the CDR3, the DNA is TGTGCCACCAGCCGAGTCCAACAGGGCCGGGAGACCCAGTACTTC. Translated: CATSRVQQGRETQYF.

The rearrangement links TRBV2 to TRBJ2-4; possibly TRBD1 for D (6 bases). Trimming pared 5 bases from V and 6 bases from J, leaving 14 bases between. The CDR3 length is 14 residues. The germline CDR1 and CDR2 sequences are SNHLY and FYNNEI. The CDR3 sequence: CASSRSGAANIQYF. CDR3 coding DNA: TGTGCCAGCAGTAGGTCAGGGGCAGCAAACATTCAGTACTTC.

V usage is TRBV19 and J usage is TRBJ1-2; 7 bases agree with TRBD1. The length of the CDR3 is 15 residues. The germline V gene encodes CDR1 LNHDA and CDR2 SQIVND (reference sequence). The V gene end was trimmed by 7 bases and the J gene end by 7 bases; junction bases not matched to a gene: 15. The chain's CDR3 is CASTMGRGLTSGYTF. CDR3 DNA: TGTGCCAGTACAATGGGGAGGGGGCTGACGAGTGGCTACACCTTC.

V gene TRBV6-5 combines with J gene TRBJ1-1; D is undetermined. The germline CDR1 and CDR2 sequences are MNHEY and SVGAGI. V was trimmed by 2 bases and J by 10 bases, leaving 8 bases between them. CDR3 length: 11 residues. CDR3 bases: TGTGCCAGCAGTTACATGGCAAGAGCTTTCTTT. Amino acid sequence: CASSYMARAFF.

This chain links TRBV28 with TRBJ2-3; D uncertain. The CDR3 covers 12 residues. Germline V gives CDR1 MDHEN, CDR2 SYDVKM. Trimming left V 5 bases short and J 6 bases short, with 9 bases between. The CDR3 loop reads CASSRIVDTQYF. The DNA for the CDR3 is TGTGCCAGCAGTAGAATAGTGGATACGCAGTATTTT.

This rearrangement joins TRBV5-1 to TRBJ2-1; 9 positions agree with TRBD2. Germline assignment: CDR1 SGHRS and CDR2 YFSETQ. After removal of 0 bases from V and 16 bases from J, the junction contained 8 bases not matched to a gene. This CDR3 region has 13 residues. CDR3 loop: CASSLETSGWIFF. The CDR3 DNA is TGCGCCAGCAGCTTGGAGACTAGCGGATGGATCTTCTTC.

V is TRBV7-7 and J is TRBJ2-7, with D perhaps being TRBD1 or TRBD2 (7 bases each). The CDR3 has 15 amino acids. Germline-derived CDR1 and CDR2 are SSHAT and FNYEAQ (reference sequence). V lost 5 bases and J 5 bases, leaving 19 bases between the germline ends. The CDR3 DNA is TGTGCCAGCAGCCCCGGGACAGCCACTAGCGACGAGCAGTACTTC. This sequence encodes CASSPGTATSDEQYF.

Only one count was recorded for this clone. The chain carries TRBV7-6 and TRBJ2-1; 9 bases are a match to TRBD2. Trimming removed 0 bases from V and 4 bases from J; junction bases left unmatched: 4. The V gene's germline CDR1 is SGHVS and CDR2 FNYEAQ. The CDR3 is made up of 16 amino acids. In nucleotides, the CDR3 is TGTGCCAGCAGCTTAGCGCCTAGCGGGGCTTACAATGAGCAGTTCTTC. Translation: CASSLAPSGAYNEQFF.

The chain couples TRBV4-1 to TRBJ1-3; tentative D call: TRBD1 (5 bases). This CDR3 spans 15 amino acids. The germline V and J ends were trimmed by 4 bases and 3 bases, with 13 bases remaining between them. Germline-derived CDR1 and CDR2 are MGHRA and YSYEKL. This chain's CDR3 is CASSPGRSDGNTIYF. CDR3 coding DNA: TGCGCCAGCAGCCCGGGACGGAGCGATGGAAACACCATATATTTT.

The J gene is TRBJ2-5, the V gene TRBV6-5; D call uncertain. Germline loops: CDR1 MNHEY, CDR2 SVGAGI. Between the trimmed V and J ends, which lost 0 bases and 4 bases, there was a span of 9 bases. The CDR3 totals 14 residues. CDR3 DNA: TGTGCCAGCAGTTACTCCTCTTGGTCAGAGACCCAGTACTTC. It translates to CASSYSSWSETQYF.

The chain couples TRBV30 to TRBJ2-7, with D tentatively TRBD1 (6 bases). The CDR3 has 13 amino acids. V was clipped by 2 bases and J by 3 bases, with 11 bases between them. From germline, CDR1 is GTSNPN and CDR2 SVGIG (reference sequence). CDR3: CAWSQGIRYEQYF. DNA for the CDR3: TGTGCCTGGAGTCAGGGGATACGCTACGAGCAGTACTTC.

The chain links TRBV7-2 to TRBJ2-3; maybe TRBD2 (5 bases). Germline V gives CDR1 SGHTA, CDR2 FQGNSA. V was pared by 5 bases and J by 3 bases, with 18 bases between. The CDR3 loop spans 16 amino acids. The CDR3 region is CASSPAGGRRTDTQYF. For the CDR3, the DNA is TGTGCCAGCAGCCCCGCGGGCGGAAGACGGACAGATACGCAGTATTTT. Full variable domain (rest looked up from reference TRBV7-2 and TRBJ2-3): GAGVSQSPSNKVTEKGKDVELRCDPISGHTALYWYRQSLGQGLEFLIYFQGNSAPDKSGLPSDRFSAERTGGSVSTLTIQRTQQEDSAVYLCASSPAGGRRTDTQYFGPGTRLTVL.

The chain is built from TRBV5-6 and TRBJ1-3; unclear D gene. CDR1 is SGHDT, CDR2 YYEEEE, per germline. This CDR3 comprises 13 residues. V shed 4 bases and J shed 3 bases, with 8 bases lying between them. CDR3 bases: TGTGCCAGCAGCCTCGGGAATGGAAACACCATATATTTT. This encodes CASSLGNGNTIYF.

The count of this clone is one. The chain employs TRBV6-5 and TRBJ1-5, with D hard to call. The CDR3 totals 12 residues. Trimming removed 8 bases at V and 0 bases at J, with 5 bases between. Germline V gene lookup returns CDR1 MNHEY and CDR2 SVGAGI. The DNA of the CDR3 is TGTGCCAGCGGAAATAGCAATCAGCCCCAGCATTTT. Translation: CASGNSNQPQHF.

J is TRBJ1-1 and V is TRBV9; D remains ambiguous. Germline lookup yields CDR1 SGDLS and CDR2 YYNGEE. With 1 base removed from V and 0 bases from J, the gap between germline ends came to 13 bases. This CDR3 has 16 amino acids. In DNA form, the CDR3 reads TGTGCCAGCAGCGTACTAACCGGTTCCATGAACACTGAAGCTTTCTTT. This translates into CASSVLTGSMNTEAFF.

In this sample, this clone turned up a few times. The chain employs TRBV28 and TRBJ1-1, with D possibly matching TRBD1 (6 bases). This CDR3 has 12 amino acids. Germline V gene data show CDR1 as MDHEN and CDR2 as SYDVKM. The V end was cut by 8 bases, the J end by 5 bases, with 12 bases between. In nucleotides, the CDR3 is TGTGCCAGCGGAAGACAGGTAACTGAAGCTTTCTTT. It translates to CASGRQVTEAFF.